One T cell receptor (beta chain) is described in this entry. What it binds is unknown. The data stem from a study of OX40 agonist ivuxolimab in advanced cancers. Study-level background: Patients in dose escalation had liver, melanoma, kidney or head and neck cancers. Study-level points and caveats: Clonal expansion in partial responders at 0.1-3.0 mg/kg ranked among the lowest.

Produced via immunoSEQ multiplex PCR; TCRdb's table is partial and in-frame only. The table shows 76,000 or so clones, with approximately 85% occurring only once. Germline lookup yields CDR1 MGHRA and CDR2 YSYEKL. After removal of 0 bases from V and 4 bases from J, the junction contained 9 bases not matched to a gene. The CDR3 contains 16 residues. The sample consisted of CD4+ or CD8+ T cells sorted from blood, taken in a trial of the OX40 agonist ivuxolimab. This TCR derives from an adult with an advanced solid tumor such as melanoma, head and neck, liver or kidney cancer. V gene TRBV4-1 combines with J gene TRBJ2-7; 7 nucleotides align to TRBD1. This CDR3 is CASSQEDGTDFYEQYF. The CDR3 DNA reads TGCGCCAGCAGCCAAGAGGATGGGACAGACTTTTACGAGCAGTACTTC.